This T cell receptor (beta chain) comes out of a study of cytomegalovirus exposure and HLA in healthy donors. The study's findings and limits: Accounts indicate the classifier identified cytomegalovirus status with strong specificity and sensitivity. HLA alleles showed associations with fewer than 20,000 TCR beta sequences in a later analysis, at a 0.05 false discovery rate. Most of the TCR beta V segments (in an earlier analysis) were productive either about 87% or about 30% of the time.

PCR used 60 Vbeta primers and 13 Jbeta primers. The assay was immunoSEQ multiplex PCR, and TCRdb's table has in-frame clones only and misses some. The profile covers 80,000 to 100,000 clones, with roughly three quarters appearing a single time and around 1.5% taken by the ten largest. V lost 3 bases and J lost 1, with 13 bases in between. Germline-derived CDR1 and CDR2 are SGHRS and YFSETQ. There are 15 residues in the CDR3. Note on this clone: Its antigen is not identified.

What was sequenced was PBMCs. The clonotype was recovered from a man aged 35-49 years in good health and CMV-seronegative. This rearrangement joins TRBV5-1 to TRBJ1-1; TRBD1 might be the D (5 bases). CDR3: CASSSGGAGNTEAFF. CDR3 coding DNA: TGCGCCAGCAGCTCGGGGGGTGCAGGGAACACTGAAGCTTTCTTT.